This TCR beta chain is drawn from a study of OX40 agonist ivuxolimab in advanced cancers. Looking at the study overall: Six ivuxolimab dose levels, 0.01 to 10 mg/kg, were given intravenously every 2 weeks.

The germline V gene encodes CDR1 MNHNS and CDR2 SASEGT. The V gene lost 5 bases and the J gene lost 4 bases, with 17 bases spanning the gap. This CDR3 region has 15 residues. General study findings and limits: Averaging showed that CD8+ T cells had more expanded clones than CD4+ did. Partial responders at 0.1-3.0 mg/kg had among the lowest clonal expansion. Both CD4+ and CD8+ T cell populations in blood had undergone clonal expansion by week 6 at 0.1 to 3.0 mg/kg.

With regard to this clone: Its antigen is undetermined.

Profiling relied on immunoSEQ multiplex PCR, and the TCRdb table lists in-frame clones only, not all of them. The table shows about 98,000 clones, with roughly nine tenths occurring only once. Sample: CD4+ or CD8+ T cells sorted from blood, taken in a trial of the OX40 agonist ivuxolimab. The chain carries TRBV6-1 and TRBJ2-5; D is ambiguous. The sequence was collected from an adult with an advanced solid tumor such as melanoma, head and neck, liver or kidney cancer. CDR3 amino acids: CASSPGSPRGETQYF. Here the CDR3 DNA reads TGTGCCAGCAGTCCAGGATCCCCCCGAGGAGAGACCCAGTACTTC.